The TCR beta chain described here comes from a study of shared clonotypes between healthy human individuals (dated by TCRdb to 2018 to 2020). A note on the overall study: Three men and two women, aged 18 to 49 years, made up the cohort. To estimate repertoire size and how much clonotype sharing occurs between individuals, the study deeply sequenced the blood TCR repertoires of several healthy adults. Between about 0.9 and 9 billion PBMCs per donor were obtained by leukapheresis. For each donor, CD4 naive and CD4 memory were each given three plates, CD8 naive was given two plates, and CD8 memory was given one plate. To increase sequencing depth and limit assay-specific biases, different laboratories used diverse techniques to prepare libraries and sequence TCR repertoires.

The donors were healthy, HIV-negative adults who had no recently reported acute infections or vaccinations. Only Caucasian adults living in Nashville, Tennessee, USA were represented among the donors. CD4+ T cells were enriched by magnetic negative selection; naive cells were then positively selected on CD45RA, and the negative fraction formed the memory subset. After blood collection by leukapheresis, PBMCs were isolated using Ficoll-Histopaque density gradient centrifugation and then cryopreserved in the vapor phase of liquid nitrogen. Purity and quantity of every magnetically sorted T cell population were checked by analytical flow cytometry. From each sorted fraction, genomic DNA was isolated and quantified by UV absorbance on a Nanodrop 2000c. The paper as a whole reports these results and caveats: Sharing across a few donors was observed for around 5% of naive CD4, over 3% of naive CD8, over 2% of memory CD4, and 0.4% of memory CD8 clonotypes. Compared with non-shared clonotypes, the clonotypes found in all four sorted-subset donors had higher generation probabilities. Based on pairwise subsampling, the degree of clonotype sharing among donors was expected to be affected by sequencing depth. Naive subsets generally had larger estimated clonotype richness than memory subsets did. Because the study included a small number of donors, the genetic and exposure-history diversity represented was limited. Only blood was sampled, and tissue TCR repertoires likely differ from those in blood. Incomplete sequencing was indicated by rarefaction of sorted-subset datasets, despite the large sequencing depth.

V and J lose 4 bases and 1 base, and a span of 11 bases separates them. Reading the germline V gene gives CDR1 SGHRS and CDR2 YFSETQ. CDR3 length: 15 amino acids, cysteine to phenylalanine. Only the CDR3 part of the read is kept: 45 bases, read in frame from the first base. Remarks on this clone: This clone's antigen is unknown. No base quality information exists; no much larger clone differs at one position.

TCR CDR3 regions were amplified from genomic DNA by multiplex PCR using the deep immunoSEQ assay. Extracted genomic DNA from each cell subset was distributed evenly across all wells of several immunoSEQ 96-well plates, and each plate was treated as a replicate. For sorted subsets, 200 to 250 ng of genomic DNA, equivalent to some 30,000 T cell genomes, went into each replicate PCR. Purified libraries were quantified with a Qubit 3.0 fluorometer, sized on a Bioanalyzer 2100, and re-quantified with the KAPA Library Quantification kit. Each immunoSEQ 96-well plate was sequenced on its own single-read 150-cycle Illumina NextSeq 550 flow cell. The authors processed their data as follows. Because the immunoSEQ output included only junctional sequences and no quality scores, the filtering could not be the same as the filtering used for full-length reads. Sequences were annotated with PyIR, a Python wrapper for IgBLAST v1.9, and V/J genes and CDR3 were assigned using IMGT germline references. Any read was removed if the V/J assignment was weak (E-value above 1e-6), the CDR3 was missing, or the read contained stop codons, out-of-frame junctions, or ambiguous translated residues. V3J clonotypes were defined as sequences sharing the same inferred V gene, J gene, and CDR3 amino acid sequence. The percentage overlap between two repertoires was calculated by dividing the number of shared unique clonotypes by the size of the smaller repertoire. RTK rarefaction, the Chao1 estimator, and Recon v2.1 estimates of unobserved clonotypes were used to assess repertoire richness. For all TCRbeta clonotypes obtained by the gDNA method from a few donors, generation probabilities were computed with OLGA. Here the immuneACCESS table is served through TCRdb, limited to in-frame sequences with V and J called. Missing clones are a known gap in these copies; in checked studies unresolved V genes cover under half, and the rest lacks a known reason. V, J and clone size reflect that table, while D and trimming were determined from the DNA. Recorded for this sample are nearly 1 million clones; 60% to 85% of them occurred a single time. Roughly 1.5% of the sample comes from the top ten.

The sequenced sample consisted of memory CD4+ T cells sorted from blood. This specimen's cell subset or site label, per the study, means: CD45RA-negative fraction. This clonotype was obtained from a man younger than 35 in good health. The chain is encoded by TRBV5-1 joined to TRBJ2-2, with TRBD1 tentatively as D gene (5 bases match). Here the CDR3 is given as CASSGRVGNTGELFF. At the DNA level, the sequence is TGCGCCAGCAGCGGCAGGGTAGGGAACACCGGGGAGCTGTTTTTT.